The clone carrying this T cell receptor beta chain appeared once. The data were obtained in a study of blood T cell repertoires in COVID-19. At the level of the study: Sources were T cells, B-cell-depleted T cells, or PBMCs; the material itself was cDNA or gDNA.

V lost 8 bases, J lost 2 bases, and 8 bases stayed unmatched. CDR3 size: 15 residues. Germline values: CDR1 SGDLS, CDR2 YYNGEE. In the authors' methods: Nucleated cell number was recorded as an estimate derived from reference gene primer amplification. Data came from immunoSEQ multiplex PCR; TCRdb stores just in-frame clones and leaves some out. That table furnishes V, J and clone size, whereas the DNA furnished D and trimming. The sample yields some 280,000 clones, approximately 88% seen once. The source is a middle-aged woman who had recovered from COVID-19. The sample comprised peripheral blood. V gene TRBV9 combines with J gene TRBJ2-3; the match to TRBD2 covers 10 bases. In nucleotides, the CDR3 is TGTGCCAGTTCCACTAGCGGGACCCACACAGATACGCAGTATTTT. This sequence encodes CASSTSGTHTDTQYF.